The clone carrying this TCR beta chain was observed once. This sample was included in a study of blood T cell repertoires in COVID-19. The overall study: Collection of acute and convalescent COVID-19 samples took place in the United States, Italy and Spain. The cDNA or gDNA used as material had been derived from T cells, B-cell-depleted T cells, or PBMCs.

The V end lost 5 bases, the J end lost 1 base, and 11 bases lay between the germline ends. The CDR3 loop spans 14 amino acids. Germline CDR1 and CDR2: SGHTA and FQGNSA. Methods used by the authors: It was from reference gene primer amplification that nucleated cell counts were estimated. This table comes from immunoSEQ multiplex PCR, and its TCRdb copy is limited to in-frame clones, with some not included. Clonal size and the V and J genes are those of that table, whereas D and trimming came from the DNA. The sample includes fewer than 300,000 clones, 70% to 80% of them seen just once. The chain carries TRBV7-2 and TRBJ1-1; tentative D call: TRBD1 (6 bases). This sequence was found in a woman older than 75 with acute or convalescent COVID-19. Sample: peripheral blood. The DNA for the CDR3 is TGTGCCAGCAGCCGCGCGACAGGGAACACTGAAGCTTTCTTT. It translates to CASSRATGNTEAFF.